The sequence of this T cell receptor beta chain was determined in a study of cytomegalovirus exposure and HLA in healthy donors. V was pared by 3 bases and J by 0 bases, with 10 bases of the junction left unmatched. From germline, CDR1 is SGHDN and CDR2 FVKESK. This CDR3 spans 17 amino acids. Data came from immunoSEQ multiplex PCR; TCRdb stores just in-frame clones and leaves some out. Here the sample spans 200,000 to 300,000 clones, 80% to 95% being singletons. This clone was seen just once. Material: PBMCs. The TCR sequence derives from a woman younger than 45 in good health and CMV-seronegative. The rearrangement links TRBV14 to TRBJ2-7; 8 bases line up with TRBD1. The CDR3 loop reads CASSHLQGQDSSYEQYF. In DNA form, the CDR3 reads TGTGCCAGCAGCCACCTACAGGGACAGGATAGCTCCTACGAGCAGTACTTC.